The next 30 T cell receptor beta chains were all read from a single sample in a study of shared T cell receptors in the human thymus. The table came from immunoSEQ multiplex PCR; TCRdb's copy has only in-frame clones and leaves some out. The sample lists some 400,000 clones; approximately 95% were seen once. What was sequenced was thymocytes. The receptors come from a human donor.

CDR3 sequence (DNA): TGTGCCTGGAGTTCCTCAATTTCCCTTGGGGAGGGGGGGACTGAAGCTTTCTTT. Its protein is CAWSSSISLGEGGTEAFF. The chain joins TRBV30 to TRBJ1-1; a weak D match, TRBD1 (6 bases). This CDR3 has 18 amino acids. Germline V lookup: CDR1 GTSNPN, CDR2 SVGIG (reference sequence). Trimming cost V 2 bases and J 5 bases, with 27 bases left between them.

V usage is TRBV27 and J usage is TRBJ1-1, with a tentative D call TRBD1 (5 bases). V dropped 0 bases and J dropped 1 base, with 6 bases sitting between them. The CDR3 contains 14 residues. In germline, CDR1 is MNHEY, CDR2 SMNVEV (reference sequence). The CDR3 loop reads CASSLSGGNTEAFF. The CDR3 DNA is TGTGCCAGCAGTTTATCCGGGGGGAACACTGAAGCTTTCTTT.

This chain uses TRBV5-6 with TRBJ2-5; the D gene is possibly TRBD2 (5 bases). V dropped 2 bases and J dropped 1 base, with 18 bases sitting between them. CDR3 size: 17 residues. The germline V gene has CDR1 SGHDT and CDR2 YYEEEE. CDR3 loop: CASSFSRLALTQETQYF. The DNA of the CDR3 is TGTGCCAGCAGCTTTAGTCGGCTAGCCCTTACCCAAGAGACCCAGTACTTC. The full variable domain, rest sourced from reference TRBV5-6 and TRBJ2-5, is DAGVTQSPTHLIKTRGQQVTLRCSPKSGHDTVSWYQQALGQGPQFIFQYYEEEERQRGNFPDRFSGHQFPNYSSELNVNALLLGDSALYLCASSFSRLALTQETQYFGPGTRLLVL.

This chain connects TRBV28 to TRBJ2-7; D might be TRBD1 (6 bases). CDR3 length: 17 amino acids. Germline V gene data show CDR1 as MDHEN and CDR2 as SYDVKM. V shed 5 bases and J shed 0 bases, with 20 bases lying between them. CDR3 coding DNA: TGTGCCAGCAGTAAACGACCCGGGACACCGAGCTCCTACGAGCAGTACTTC. Residues: CASSKRPGTPSSYEQYF.

The chain employs TRBV7-2 and TRBJ2-7, with D unresolved. With 5 bases removed from V and 3 bases from J, the gap between germline ends came to 20 bases. Germline assignment: CDR1 SGHTA and CDR2 FQGNSA. The CDR3 consists of 16 residues. CDR3 nucleotides: TGTGCCAGCAGCCCCCCGACAAAGGGTTCCGGCTACGAGCAGTACTTC. Amino acids: CASSPPTKGSGYEQYF.

The rearrangement joins TRBV14 to TRBJ1-2; no definite D call. The CDR3 covers 16 residues. V was clipped by 4 bases and J by 1 base, with 16 bases between them. Germline CDR1 reads SGHDN; CDR2 reads FVKESK. In DNA form, the CDR3 reads TGTGCCAGCAGCCCTATTGGGCGGCGCGATAACTATGGCTACACCTTC. The encoded protein is CASSPIGRRDNYGYTF.

This rearrangement joins TRBV5-6 to TRBJ1-1; TRBD1 is a possible D gene (6 bases). Germline CDR1 and CDR2: SGHDT and YYEEEE. The CDR3 has 12 residues. Trimming removed 9 bases from V and 1 base from J, with 10 bases in between. This chain's CDR3 is CATGAGNTEAFF. DNA for the CDR3: TGTGCCACGGGGGCCGGGAACACTGAAGCTTTCTTT.

The V gene is TRBV25-1, the J gene TRBJ2-5, with D hard to call. The V gene lost 11 bases and the J gene lost 4 bases, with 11 bases spanning the gap. CDR3 length: 11 residues. Germline values: CDR1 MGHDK, CDR2 SYGVNS. The DNA of the CDR3 is TGTGCCTCAGAAGCAGGAGAGACCCAGTACTTC. Residues: CASEAGETQYF.

V gene TRBV5-4 combines with J gene TRBJ2-1; TRBD2 matches 8 bases. The CDR3 has 14 residues. The J segment lost 7 bases and the V segment lost 0 bases, leaving 3 bases of the junction unmatched. Germline V lookup: CDR1 SGHNT, CDR2 YYREEE (reference sequence). The CDR3 DNA follows: TGTGCCAGCAGCTTGGGGGGACTAGTGAATGAGCAGTTCTTC. It yields the protein CASSLGGLVNEQFF.

The chain combines TRBV28 with TRBJ1-1; 7 positions agree with TRBD1. The CDR3 covers 15 residues. From germline, CDR1 is MDHEN and CDR2 SYDVKM. V gave up 9 bases and J gave up 5 bases; unmatched junction bases: 15. In DNA form, the CDR3 reads TGTGCCAGTGAAACGACAGGGCCAGGTTCTACTGAAGCTTTCTTT. This gives the protein CASETTGPGSTEAFF.

The V gene is TRBV5-6, the J gene TRBJ1-5, with D possibly TRBD1 on 5 matching bases. The V and J ends lost 4 bases and 5 bases respectively, with 22 bases between them. There are 17 residues in the CDR3. CDR1 and CDR2 from the germline V gene are SGHDT and YYEEEE. The CDR3 spells CASSTHRDPTQHQPQHF. The DNA of the CDR3 is TGTGCCAGCAGCACCCACCGGGACCCGACACAACATCAGCCCCAGCATTTT.

The chain is built from TRBV25-1 and TRBJ2-2; D gene ambiguous. Trimming removed 8 bases from V and 7 bases from J, with 20 bases in between. Per the germline V gene, CDR1 is MGHDK and CDR2 is SYGVNS. This CDR3 has 15 amino acids. The CDR3 DNA sequence: TGTGCCAGCGAATTCTCCTTGGACGCCGGCGGGGAGCTGTTTTTT. Its protein product is CASEFSLDAGGELFF.

This clone was recorded a few times. V gene TRBV6-5 combines with J gene TRBJ1-2; D gene unclear. Germline V gives CDR1 MNHEY, CDR2 SVGAGI. V shed 0 bases and J shed 0 bases, with 11 bases lying between them. There are 16 residues in the CDR3. CDR3 sequence (DNA): TGTGCCAGCAGTTACTCGATGGGCTGGACTAACTATGGCTACACCTTC. It specifies CASSYSMGWTNYGYTF.

The chain has TRBV19 and TRBJ2-1, with 9 bases fitting TRBD2. The V gene end was trimmed by 3 bases and the J gene end by 1 base; junction bases not matched to a gene: 13. Germline V gene data show CDR1 as LNHDA and CDR2 as SQIVND (reference sequence). The length of the CDR3 is 19 residues. CDR3 region: CASSIRGTSWRGSYNEQFF. The CDR3 bases are TGTGCCAGTAGTATCAGGGGGACTAGCTGGCGCGGGTCCTACAATGAGCAGTTCTTC.

The V and J genes are TRBV11-2 and TRBJ2-7; 12 nucleotides line up with TRBD2. Germline CDR1 is SGHAT and CDR2 is FQNNGV. The junction had 7 bases not matched to a gene; V was cut back by 3 bases and J by 4 bases. CDR3 size: 16 residues. The CDR3 sequence: CASSLTNGLAGYEQYF. In DNA form, the CDR3 reads TGTGCCAGCAGCTTGACTAACGGACTAGCGGGATACGAGCAGTACTTC.

This chain links TRBV5-1 with TRBJ2-7, with D possibly matching TRBD1 (5 bases). The CDR3 extends over 17 amino acids. The V end was cut by 2 bases, the J end by 0 bases, with 18 bases between. Germline-derived CDR1 and CDR2 are SGHRS and YFSETQ. Here the CDR3 DNA reads TGCGCCAGCAGCTTAGGGGTCGGCAGCCCTAGCTCCTACGAGCAGTACTTC. This codes for CASSLGVGSPSSYEQYF. Variable domain in full (rest from reference TRBV5-1 and TRBJ2-7): KAGVTQTPRYLIKTRGQQVTLSCSPISGHRSVSWYQQTPGQGLQFLFEYFSETQRNKGNFPGRFSGRQFSNSRSEMNVSTLELGDSALYLCASSLGVGSPSSYEQYFGPGTRLTVT.

The chain joins TRBV30 to TRBJ2-5, with 15 bases fitting TRBD2. The CDR3 contains 15 residues. CDR1 is GTSNPN, CDR2 SVGIG, per germline (reference sequence). With 4 bases clipped from V and 5 bases from J, the junction kept 5 bases outside the gene matches. CDR3 DNA sequence: TGTGCCTGGACAAGGACTAGCGGGAGGGAGGAGACCCAGTACTTC. Amino acids: CAWTRTSGREETQYF.

V and J are TRBV4-1 and TRBJ1-2; D is unclear. V gave up 2 bases and J gave up 6 bases, with 22 bases separating them. Germline loops: CDR1 MGHRA, CDR2 YSYEKL. CDR3 length: 17 amino acids. CDR3 sequence: CASSQLITPRRRDGYTF. Here the CDR3 DNA reads TGCGCCAGCAGCCAATTGATAACGCCGCGGCGAAGGGATGGCTACACCTTC.

This chain links TRBV4-3 with TRBJ2-7, with a weak D call TRBD1 (6 bases). The CDR3 runs 20 residues. Germline V gives CDR1 LGHNA, CDR2 YSLEER. Trimming removed 0 bases at V and 2 bases at J, with 26 bases between. The CDR3 sequence is CASSQDTPGATRASTYEQYF. DNA of the CDR3: TGCGCCAGCAGCCAAGATACCCCAGGGGCAACACGTGCCTCCACCTACGAGCAGTACTTC.

This chain joins TRBV6-1 and TRBJ2-2, with 10 bases lining up with TRBD1. This CDR3 has 16 residues. The V gene's germline CDR1 is MNHNS and CDR2 SASEGT. V lost 4 bases, J lost 3 bases, and 5 bases stayed unmatched. The CDR3 here is CASSARTGGDTGELFF. The CDR3 region has the DNA TGTGCCAGCAGTGCTCGGACAGGGGGGGACACCGGGGAGCTGTTTTTT.

The rearrangement uses TRBV5-6 and TRBJ2-7; no firm D call. CDR1 is SGHDT and CDR2 is YYEEEE in the germline V gene. The length of the CDR3 is 17 residues. V shed 0 bases and J shed 2 bases, with 18 bases lying between them. CDR3 residues: CASSLEAAWTHAYEQYF. In nucleotides, the CDR3 is TGTGCCAGCAGCTTGGAGGCAGCCTGGACGCATGCCTACGAGCAGTACTTC.

The chain recombines TRBV27 with TRBJ2-3; 7 bases match TRBD2. The CDR3 length is 14 residues. Germline V gives CDR1 MNHEY, CDR2 SMNVEV (reference sequence). The V and J ends lost 6 bases and 0 bases, in that order; junction bases with no gene match: 3. In DNA, the CDR3 is TGTGCCAGCAGGTCAGCGGGAAGCACAGATACGCAGTATTTT. Translation: CASRSAGSTDTQYF.

The chain is built from TRBV5-4 and TRBJ2-1; possibly TRBD1 or TRBD2 for D (5 bases each). The CDR3 has 17 residues. From germline, CDR1 is SGHNT and CDR2 YYREEE (reference sequence). Trimming left V 4 bases short and J 0 bases short, with 17 bases between. The CDR3 DNA reads TGTGCCAGCAGCCACCCTCTTTGGGGGAGCTCCTACAATGAGCAGTTCTTC. This sequence encodes CASSHPLWGSSYNEQFF.

The chain recombines TRBV30 with TRBJ2-5; D call uncertain. Per germline, CDR1 GTSNPN and CDR2 SVGIG (reference sequence). There are 14 residues in the CDR3. Trimming removed 5 bases at V and 4 bases at J, with 17 bases between. The CDR3 spells CAWERPGGPETQYF. DNA for the CDR3: TGTGCCTGGGAGCGCCCTGGTGGGCCAGAGACCCAGTACTTC.

This clone was detected only a few times. This chain links TRBV10-1 with TRBJ2-7, with TRBD1 as a possible D gene (5 bases). V lost 6 bases, J lost 2 bases, and 11 bases lay in between. CDR1 and CDR2 (germline): WNHNN, SYGVQD (reference sequence). The CDR3 spans 13 residues. The DNA for the CDR3 is TGCGCCAGCAGCTCCCGGACAACCTACGAGCAGTACTTC. Amino acid sequence: CASSSRTTYEQYF.

This clone was picked up one time. V gene TRBV6-5 combines with J gene TRBJ1-1; D call uncertain. The V gene's germline CDR1 is MNHEY and CDR2 SVGAGI. Trimming took off 0 bases at V and 1 base at J, with 3 bases between the two ends. This CDR3 is 13 amino acids long. In DNA, the CDR3 is TGTGCCAGCAGTTACTCTACGAACACTGAAGCTTTCTTT. Encoded protein: CASSYSTNTEAFF.

The chain combines TRBV28 with TRBJ2-1; D possibly corresponds to TRBD2 (6 bases). Germline V gives CDR1 MDHEN, CDR2 SYDVKM. V dropped 7 bases and J dropped 0 bases, with 22 bases sitting between them. This CDR3 is built from 18 residues. CDR3 in DNA: TGTGCCAGCATCTCTTCTACCCGGGACTTCAACTCCTACAATGAGCAGTTCTTC. This gives the protein CASISSTRDFNSYNEQFF.

This chain joins TRBV2 and TRBJ2-5; unclear D gene. This CDR3 has 14 residues. Germline V CDR1 and CDR2: SNHLY, FYNNEI. Deletions cut 4 bases from V and 3 bases from J, with 12 bases between. CDR3 residues: CASSGGTPKETQYF. The CDR3 DNA follows: TGTGCCAGCAGTGGGGGAACTCCTAAAGAGACCCAGTACTTC.

The V call is TRBV2, the J call TRBJ2-1, with D possibly being TRBD1 or TRBD2 (6 bases each). The CDR3 is 19 residues long. Germline assignment: CDR1 SNHLY and CDR2 FYNNEI. With 0 bases removed from V and 1 base from J, the gap between germline ends came to 19 bases. CDR3 residues: CASSEALPTGGGSYNEQFF. The CDR3 DNA reads TGTGCCAGCAGTGAAGCGCTACCCACTGGAGGGGGGTCCTACAATGAGCAGTTCTTC.

This chain connects TRBV19 to TRBJ2-7; D gene unclear. V was pared by 3 bases and J by 0 bases, with 6 bases between. CDR3 length equals 13 residues. Per the germline V gene, CDR1 is LNHDA and CDR2 is SQIVND (reference sequence). The CDR3 bases are TGTGCCAGTAGTATTACCTTCTCCTACGAGCAGTACTTC. This encodes CASSITFSYEQYF.